The entry below describes one T cell receptor beta chain. Its antigen is as yet unknown. Here immunoSEQ multiplex PCR was the method, and the copy in TCRdb shows in-frame clones only, minus some. The profile covers 110,000 or so clones, with roughly nine tenths appearing a single time and about 2.9% taken by the ten largest. This record belongs to a study of T cell responses to AZD1222 COVID-19 vaccine. Findings and caveats of the study: When two AZD1222 doses had been given, Spike-specific TCR breadth and depth rose. The donors showed a predominance of white British ancestry and of females, with possible underestimation of clonal diversity. Sampled repertoires all dated from after the peak T cell response.

The germline V gene encodes CDR1 MGHDK and CDR2 SYGVNS. J gave up 0 bases and V 8 bases, and 4 bases lay outside the gene matches. CDR3 size: 13 residues. This sequence joins TRBV25-1 and TRBJ2-7; 7 bases agree with TRBD1. The starting material was peripheral blood, obtained 28 days after the second AZD1222 dose. The receptor was derived from an adult who received the AZD1222 COVID-19 vaccine. The CDR3 bases are TGTGCCAGCCCCGGGACAGCCTCCTACGAGCAGTACTTC. This codes for CASPGTASYEQYF.